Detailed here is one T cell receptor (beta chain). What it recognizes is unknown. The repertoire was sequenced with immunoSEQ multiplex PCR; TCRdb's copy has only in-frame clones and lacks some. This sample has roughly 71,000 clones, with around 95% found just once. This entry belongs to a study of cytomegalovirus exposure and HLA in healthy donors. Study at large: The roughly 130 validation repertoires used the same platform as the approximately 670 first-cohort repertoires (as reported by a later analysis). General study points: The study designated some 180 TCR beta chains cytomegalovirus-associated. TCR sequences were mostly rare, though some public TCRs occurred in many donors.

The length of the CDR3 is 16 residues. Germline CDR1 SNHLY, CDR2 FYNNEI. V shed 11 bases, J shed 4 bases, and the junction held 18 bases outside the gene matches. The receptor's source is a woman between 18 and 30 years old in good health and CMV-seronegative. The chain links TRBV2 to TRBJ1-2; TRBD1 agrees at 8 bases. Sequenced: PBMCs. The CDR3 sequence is CAGSGGAHINLYGYTF. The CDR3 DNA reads TGTGCCGGGTCAGGGGGCGCACACATTAATCTCTATGGCTACACCTTC. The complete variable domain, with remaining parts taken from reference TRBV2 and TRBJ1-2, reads EPEVTQTPSHQVTQMGQEVILRCVPISNHLYFYWYRQILGQKVEFLVSFYNNEISEKSEIFDDQFSVERPDGSNFTLKIRSTKLEDSAMYFCAGSGGAHINLYGYTFGSGTRLTVV.